This T cell receptor beta chain was found in a study of cytomegalovirus exposure and HLA in healthy donors. Study-level points and caveats: Information on immune exposure was restricted to one variable (CMV serostatus). Most of the TCR beta V segments (in an earlier analysis) were productive either about 87% or about 30% of the time. As a later analysis revealed, most CMV-associated TCR beta chains appeared HLA-restricted.

Germline CDR1 and CDR2: SGHVS and FNYEAQ. The V and J ends lost 6 bases and 7 bases, in that order; junction bases with no gene match: 6. This CDR3 comprises 15 residues. Primers for the PCR totalled 60 Vbeta and 13 Jbeta. Profiled with immunoSEQ multiplex PCR; TCRdb holds only in-frame clones, not every one. This sample yields 150,000 to 200,000 clones, of which roughly four fifths are seen a single time; approximately 1.5% belongs to the top ten. Regarding this clone: Its antigen is currently unknown.

The sequenced sample was PBMCs. The chain links TRBV7-6 to TRBJ2-1; 13 nucleotides agree with TRBD2. This sequence originates from a man aged 40-55 years in good health and CMV-seronegative. CDR3 in DNA: TGTGCCAGCAGGAGACTAGCGGGAGGTAGAAATGAGCAGTTCTTC. Amino acid sequence: CASRRLAGGRNEQFF.